This T cell receptor beta chain was profiled in a study of T cells in Graves' hyperthyroidism and ophthalmopathy. This clonotype has a count of ten or more. RNA transcripts served as the template for amplifying TCR beta CDR3 regions. HTBI primers were the set used in a first-round RT-PCR of the TCR CDR3. TCRdb independently ran MiXCR on the multiplex PCR reads; one entry per CDR3 protein. The sample holds more than 300,000 distinct CDR3 sequences, approximately 13% seen once. From germline, CDR1 is DFQATT and CDR2 SNEGSKA (reference sequence). V lost 2 bases to trimming and J lost 6 bases; unmatched junction nucleotides: 10. The CDR3 is 15 amino acids.

The chain employs TRBV20-1 and TRBJ2-7; 10 positions match TRBD2. The sequence was obtained from a woman between 18 and 29 years old with Graves' hyperthyroidism. Sample: blood. CDR3 residues: CSARLTSGTSSEQYF. As DNA, the CDR3 is TGCAGTGCTAGACTTACTAGCGGGACTAGTAGCGAGCAGTACTTC.